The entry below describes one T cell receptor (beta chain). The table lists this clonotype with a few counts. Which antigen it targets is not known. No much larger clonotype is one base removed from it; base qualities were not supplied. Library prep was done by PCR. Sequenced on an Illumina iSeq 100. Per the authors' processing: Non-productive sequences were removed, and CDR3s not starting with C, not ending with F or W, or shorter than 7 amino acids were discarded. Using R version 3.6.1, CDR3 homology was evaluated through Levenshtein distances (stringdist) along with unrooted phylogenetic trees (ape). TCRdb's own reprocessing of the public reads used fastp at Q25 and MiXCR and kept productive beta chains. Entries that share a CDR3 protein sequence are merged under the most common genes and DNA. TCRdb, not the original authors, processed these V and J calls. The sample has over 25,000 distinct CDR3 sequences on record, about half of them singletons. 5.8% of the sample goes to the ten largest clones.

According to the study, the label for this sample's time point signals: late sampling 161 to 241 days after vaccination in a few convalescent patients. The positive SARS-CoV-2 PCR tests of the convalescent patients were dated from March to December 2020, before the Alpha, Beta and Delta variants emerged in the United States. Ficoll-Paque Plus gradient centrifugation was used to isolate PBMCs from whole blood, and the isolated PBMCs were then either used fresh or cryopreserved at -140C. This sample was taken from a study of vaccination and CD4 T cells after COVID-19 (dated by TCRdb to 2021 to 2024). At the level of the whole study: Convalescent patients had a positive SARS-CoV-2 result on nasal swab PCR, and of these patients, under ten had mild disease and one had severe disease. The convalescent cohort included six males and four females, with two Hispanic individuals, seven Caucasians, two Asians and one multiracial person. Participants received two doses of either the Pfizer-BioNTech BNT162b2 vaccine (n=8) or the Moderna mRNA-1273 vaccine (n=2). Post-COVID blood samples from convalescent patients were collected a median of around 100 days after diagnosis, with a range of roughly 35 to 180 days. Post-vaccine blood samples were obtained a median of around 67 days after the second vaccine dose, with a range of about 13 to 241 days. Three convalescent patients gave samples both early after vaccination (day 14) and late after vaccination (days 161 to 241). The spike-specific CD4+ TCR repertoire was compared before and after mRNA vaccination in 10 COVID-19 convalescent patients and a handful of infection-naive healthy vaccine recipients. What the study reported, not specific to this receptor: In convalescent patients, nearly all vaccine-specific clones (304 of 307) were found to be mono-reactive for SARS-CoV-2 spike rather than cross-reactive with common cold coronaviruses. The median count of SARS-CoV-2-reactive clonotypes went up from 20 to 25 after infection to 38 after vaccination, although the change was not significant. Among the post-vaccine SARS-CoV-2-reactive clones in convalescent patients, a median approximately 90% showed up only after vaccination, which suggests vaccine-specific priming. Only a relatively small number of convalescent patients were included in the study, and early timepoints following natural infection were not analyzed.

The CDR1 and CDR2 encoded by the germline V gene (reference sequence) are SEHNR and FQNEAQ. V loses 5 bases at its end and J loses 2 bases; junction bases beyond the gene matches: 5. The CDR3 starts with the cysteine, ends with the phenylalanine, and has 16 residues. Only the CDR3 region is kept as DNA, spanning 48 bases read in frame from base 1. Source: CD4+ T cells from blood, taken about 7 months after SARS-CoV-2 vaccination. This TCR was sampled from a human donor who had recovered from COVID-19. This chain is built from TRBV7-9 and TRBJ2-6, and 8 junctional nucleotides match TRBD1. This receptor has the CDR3 CASSQTDRAGANVLTF. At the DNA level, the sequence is TGTGCCAGCAGCCAAACGGACAGGGCTGGGGCCAACGTCCTGACTTTC.